What follows are 13 T cell receptor beta chains derived from one specimen sequenced in a study of blood T cell repertoires in COVID-19. Sequencing used immunoSEQ multiplex PCR; TCRdb keeps in-frame clones, though not all of them. Among more than 250,000 clones listed, about 85% were seen once. Sequencing was performed on PBMCs or T cells enriched from blood (not recorded which). The source of these receptors is a woman younger than 45 who had recovered from COVID-19.

CDR3 protein: CASSTGQTGNTIYF. Written as DNA, the CDR3 is TGTGCCAGCAGCACTGGACAGACTGGAAACACCATATATTTT. This chain links TRBV7-8 with TRBJ1-3, with D tentatively TRBD1 (6 bases). V lost 5 bases to trimming and J lost 2 bases, with 10 bases between them. CDR1 SGHVS and CDR2 FQNEAQ come from the germline V gene. This CDR3 contains 14 residues.

This rearrangement joins TRBV4-1 to TRBJ1-5, with TRBD1 identical over 8 bases. V shed 0 bases, J shed 0 bases, and the junction held 7 bases outside the gene matches. The CDR3 has 18 amino acids. Germline values: CDR1 MGHRA, CDR2 YSYEKL. The CDR3 DNA reads TGCGCCAGCAGCCAAGATTTCCAGGGGGCTTATAGCAATCAGCCCCAGCATTTT. As protein: CASSQDFQGAYSNQPQHF.

This clone was picked up one time. This chain connects TRBV19 to TRBJ1-3; no clear D. Trimming removed 6 bases from V and 0 bases from J, with 12 bases in between. Germline values: CDR1 LNHDA, CDR2 SQIVND (reference sequence). CDR3 length: 15 residues. The CDR3 sequence: CASRRGTLSGNTIYF. In nucleotides, the CDR3 is TGTGCCAGTAGGCGCGGCACCCTCTCTGGAAACACCATATATTTT.

The chain is built from TRBV29-1 and TRBJ1-1; D remains unclear. CDR3 size: 13 residues. Germline V gene lookup returns CDR1 SQVTM and CDR2 ANQGSEA. Trimming took 5 bases from V and 5 from J, leaving 15 bases between them. The CDR3 nucleotides are TGCAGCGTTACACACGGGGTGGGGACTGAAGCTTTCTTT. The encoded protein is CSVTHGVGTEAFF.

The J gene is TRBJ1-1, the V gene TRBV6-5; 9 positions match TRBD1. Germline V gene data show CDR1 as MNHEY and CDR2 as SVGAGI. J gave up 3 bases and V 5 bases, and 4 bases lay outside the gene matches. The CDR3 consists of 14 residues. CDR3 loop: CASSKQGADTEAFF. CDR3 bases: TGTGCCAGCAGTAAACAGGGGGCGGACACTGAAGCTTTCTTT.

V gene TRBV5-6 combines with J gene TRBJ1-3; TRBD1 aligns across 8 bases. The V gene's germline CDR1 is SGHDT and CDR2 YYEEEE. CDR3 length: 15 amino acids. V shed 3 bases, J shed 5 bases, and the junction held 7 bases outside the gene matches. CDR3 nucleotides: TGTGCCAGCAGCTCAACCGGACAGGGAAGAAACACCATATATTTT. It is translated as CASSSTGQGRNTIYF.

Of note for this clone: Different DNA sequences within this sample yield the same CDR3. The chain uses TRBV19 and TRBJ2-7; 7 nucleotides align to TRBD1. Germline-derived CDR1 and CDR2 are LNHDA and SQIVND (reference sequence). The CDR3 has 14 residues. V trimming: 3 bases; J trimming: 1 base; junction bases outside the gene matches: 3. The CDR3 coding sequence is TGTGCCAGTAGTATGACAGGGTCTTCCTACGAGCAGTACTTC. It specifies CASSMTGSSYEQYF.

As for this clone: The sample contains more than one DNA sequence encoding this CDR3. The rearrangement uses TRBV27 and TRBJ2-1; 8 bases are shared with TRBD2. V dropped 5 bases and J dropped 9; count of bases not matched to a gene: 3. The CDR3 covers 12 residues. Germline V gene sequence: CDR1 MNHEY, CDR2 SMNVEV (reference sequence). CDR3: CASSPGGGEQFF. CDR3 DNA sequence: TGTGCCAGCAGTCCGGGGGGGGGTGAGCAGTTCTTC.

The gene calls are TRBV3-1 (or the pseudogene TRBV3-2) and TRBJ2-2, with D perhaps matching TRBD2 (7 bases). The CDR3 contains 19 residues. CDR1 and CDR2 (germline): LGHDT, YNNKEL (reference sequence). Trimming removed 4 bases at V and 2 bases at J, with 23 bases between. DNA of the CDR3: TGTGCCAGCAGCCTCGGCGACGGGGGGCCTTTTGCTAACACCGGGGAGCTGTTTTTT. Its protein is CASSLGDGGPFANTGELFF.

V usage is TRBV7-9 and J usage is TRBJ2-7; 12 positions agree with TRBD2. The CDR3 is made up of 19 amino acids. Germline trimming cut 4 bases from V and 5 bases from J; bases unmatched to any gene: 18. In germline, CDR1 is SEHNR, CDR2 FQNEAQ (reference sequence). The CDR3 DNA follows: TGTGCCAGCAGCTCGGTGGCTAGCGGGGGGGTATGGCCCCCGAACGAGCAGTACTTC. The encoded protein is CASSSVASGGVWPPNEQYF. The entire variable domain, with the rest obtained from reference TRBV7-9 and TRBJ2-7, is as follows: DTGVSQNPRHKITKRGQNVTFRCDPISEHNRLYWYRQTLGQGPEFLTYFQNEAQLEKSRLLSDRFSAERPKGSFSTLEIQRTEQGDSAMYLCASSSVASGGVWPPNEQYFGPGTRLTVT.

In regard to this clone: The conserved closing phenylalanine or tryptophan is absent in this CDR3, likely reflecting a read error. The rearrangement joins TRBV5-4 to TRBJ1-2; TRBD1 agrees at 12 bases. The junction had 1 base not matched to a gene; V was cut back by 4 bases and J by 6 bases. Germline values: CDR1 SGHNT, CDR2 YYREEE (reference sequence). The CDR3 sequence is 13 residues long. The CDR3 DNA reads as TGTGCCAGCAGCCGGGACAGGGGGCATGGCTACACCCTC. Residues: CASSRDRGHGYTL.

This rearrangement joins TRBV4-1 to TRBJ1-2, with D maybe TRBD1 (5 bases). Germline-derived CDR1 and CDR2 are MGHRA and YSYEKL. The CDR3 covers 14 residues. Trimming removed 5 bases from V and 0 bases from J, with 10 bases in between. The CDR3 region is CASSNTGANYGYTF. The CDR3 region has the DNA TGCGCCAGCAGCAACACGGGGGCTAACTATGGCTACACCTTC.

The chain carries TRBV6-1 and TRBJ1-5; D possibly corresponds to TRBD1 (6 bases). The length of the CDR3 is 15 residues. CDR1 is MNHNS and CDR2 is SASEGT in the germline V gene. Trimming removed 3 bases from V and 0 bases from J, with 9 bases in between. The CDR3 loop reads CASSDLGGSNQPQHF. In nucleotides, the CDR3 is TGTGCCAGCAGTGATTTAGGGGGTAGCAATCAGCCCCAGCATTTT.